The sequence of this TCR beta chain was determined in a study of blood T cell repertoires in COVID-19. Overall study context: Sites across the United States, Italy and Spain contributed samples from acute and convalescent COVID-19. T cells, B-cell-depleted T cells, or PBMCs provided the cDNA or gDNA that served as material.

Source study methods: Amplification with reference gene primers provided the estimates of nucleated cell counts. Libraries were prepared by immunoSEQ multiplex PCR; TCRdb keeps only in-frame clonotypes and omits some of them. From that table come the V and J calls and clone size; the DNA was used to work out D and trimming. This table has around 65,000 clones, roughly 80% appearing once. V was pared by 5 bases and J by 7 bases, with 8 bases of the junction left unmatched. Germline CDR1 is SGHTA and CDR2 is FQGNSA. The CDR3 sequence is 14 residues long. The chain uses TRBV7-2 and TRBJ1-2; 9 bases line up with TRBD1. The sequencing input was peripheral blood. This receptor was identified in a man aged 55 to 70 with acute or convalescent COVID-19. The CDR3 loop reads CASSNGAGQGGYTF. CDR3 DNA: TGTGCCAGCAGCAACGGAGCGGGACAGGGTGGCTACACCTTC. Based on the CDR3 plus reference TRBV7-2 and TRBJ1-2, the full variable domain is GAGVSQSPSNKVTEKGKDVELRCDPISGHTALYWYRQSLGQGLEFLIYFQGNSAPDKSGLPSDRFSAERTGGSVSTLTIQRTQQEDSAVYLCASSNGAGQGGYTFGSGTRLTVV.